This T cell receptor (beta chain) was obtained from a study of cytomegalovirus exposure and HLA in healthy donors. Study results and caveats: Follow-up analysis found HLA locus-dependent TCR association rates, highest for DRB1 and lowest for HLA-C. Some TCR beta chains (over 150 of them) were listed as cytomegalovirus-associated.

Turning to this clone: Its antigen is unidentified.

Primers: 60 Vbeta forward and 13 Jbeta reverse. Assay used: immunoSEQ multiplex PCR; TCRdb lists only in-frame clones, some missing. This sample's clone table lists some 130,000 clones. Germline-derived CDR1 and CDR2 are SNHLY and FYNNEI. CDR3 length: 15 residues. The V and J ends lost 8 bases and 3 bases respectively, with 19 bases between them. The receptor's source is a man younger than 30 in good health and CMV-seronegative. The sequenced sample was PBMCs. The chain has TRBV2 and TRBJ1-2; tentative D call: TRBD1 (6 bases). Here the CDR3 reads CASDLTGRGDYGYTF. In nucleotides, the CDR3 is TGTGCCAGCGATCTCACAGGGCGGGGGGACTATGGCTACACCTTC.